This T cell receptor (beta chain) was obtained from a study of CD8 T cells in ankylosing spondylitis (dated by TCRdb to the late 2010s). Regarding the research as a whole: The study set out to find disease-linked TCR variants by profiling T cell receptor beta repertoires in ankylosing spondylitis patients and healthy donors. The full study cohort was made up of 25 ankylosing spondylitis patients and 108 healthy donors. Samples of peripheral blood were taken, and for ankylosing spondylitis patients, synovial fluid was collected as well.

Study-wide findings and limitations: A TCR beta motif made up of several highly homologous amino acid variants appeared to be characteristic of blood from ankylosing spondylitis patients. Some motif variants were previously reported in synovial fluid and blood of reactive arthritis patients, suggesting common disease-initiation mechanisms. A CD8+ phenotype was shown by the disease-linked clones, which were found at relatively low frequencies in peripheral blood. According to the report, matched synovial fluid samples from ankylosing spondylitis patients were significantly enriched for the disease-linked clones.

For each ankylosing spondylitis patient, the synovial fluid sample was matched to a blood sample from that same patient. This clonotype was counted only a few times. The clone's antigen remains unknown. Base qualities are not provided; no much larger clone lies one nucleotide away. Sequenced using an Illumina HiSeq 2500. Quantitative 5'-RACE with molecular barcodes was the method used to prepare the TCR beta libraries. Per the authors' processing: A new computational method, built on a probabilistic model of VDJ rearrangement, was used to identify disease-linked TCR variants. The public reads were reprocessed in TCRdb via fastp at Q25 and MiXCR, keeping in-frame beta chains. All rows with the same CDR3 protein become a single entry with the most common DNA and genes. TCRdb, not the original authors, processed these V and J calls. The sample yields around 100,000 distinct CDR3 sequences; nearly 25% were counted once. 9% to 15% of the sample rests with the top ten.

V is pared back by 9 bases and J by 4 bases, with 16 bases lying between the germline termini. The CDR3 numbers 14 residues from cysteine through phenylalanine. Only the CDR3 part of the read is kept: 42 bases, read in frame from the first base. CDR1 and CDR2 are drawn from the germline V gene: MNHNS, SASEGT. This receptor was identified in a male donor with ankylosing spondylitis. Specimen: synovial fluid, either unsorted or a sorted T cell fraction (not recorded which). This chain is built from TRBV6-1 and TRBJ1-5, with a tentative D gene TRBD1 over 5 matching bases. The DNA is as follows: TGTGCCAGATGGGAGGGGCGCGAAAATCAGCCCCAGCATTTT. Its product reads: CARWEGRENQPQHF.